The clone carrying this T cell receptor (beta chain) was seen more than once but under ten times. What it binds is unknown. This sample stems from a study of blood T cells in healthy people across ages. Study as a whole: Template switching picked up about one barcoded beta molecule for each two T cells. Findings and limits, study-wide: More naive CD4+ cells and higher diversity were found in long-lived than in aged donors. Among T cells, TCR beta diversity per million cells dropped roughly linearly as age rose.

Combining a sample-barcoded 5' primer with a J-beta primer mix, a second PCR ran for about 6 to 11 cycles. Each CDR3 protein is one row after TCRdb ran MiXCR on the 5' RACE reads. The sample shows hundreds of thousands of distinct CDR3 sequences, 35% to 60% of them seen only once. Ranging in age from roughly 6 to 95, the donors were healthy Caucasian individuals from Russia. Per the germline V gene, CDR1 is DFQATT and CDR2 is SNEGSKA (reference sequence). The CDR3 is 14 residues long. J was trimmed by 10 bases and V by 6 bases; bases with no gene match: 12. The chain couples TRBV20-1 to TRBJ2-1; 10 bases align to TRBD2. This TCR came from a man older than 75 in good health. Sequencing used blood. CDR3 DNA sequence: TGCAGTGCCCAGACTAGCGGGCCCGGGCGCGAGCAGTTCTTC. Residues: CSAQTSGPGREQFF.